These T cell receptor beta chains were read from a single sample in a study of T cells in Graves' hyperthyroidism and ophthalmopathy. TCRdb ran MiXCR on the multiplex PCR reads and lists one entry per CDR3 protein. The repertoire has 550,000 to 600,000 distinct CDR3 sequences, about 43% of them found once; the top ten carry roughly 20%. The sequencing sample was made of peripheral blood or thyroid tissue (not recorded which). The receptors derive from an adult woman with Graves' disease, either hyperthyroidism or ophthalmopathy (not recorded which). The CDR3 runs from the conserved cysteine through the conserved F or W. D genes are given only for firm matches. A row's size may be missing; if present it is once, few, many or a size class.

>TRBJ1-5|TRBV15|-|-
TGTGCCACCAGCGATAGAAGACTATATAGCAATCAGCCCCAGCATTTT
CATSDRRLYSNQPQHF
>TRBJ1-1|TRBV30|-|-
TGTGCCTGGAGTGAGACTTGGGGGACTGAAGCTTTCTTT
CAWSETWGTEAFF
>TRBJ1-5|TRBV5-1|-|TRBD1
TGCGCCAGCAGATTGGGACAGGATGATCAGCCCCAGCATTTT
CASRLGQDDQPQHF
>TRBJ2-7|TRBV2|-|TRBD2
TGTGCCAGCAGTGAAGCGGGCGGGAGGGCCCCTGACGAGCAGTACTTC
CASSEAGGRAPDEQYF
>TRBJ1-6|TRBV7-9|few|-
TGTGCCAGCAGCTTAGACGCCGGAAGTATCCACTTT
CASSLDAGSIHF
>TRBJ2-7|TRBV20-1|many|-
TGCAGTGCTCGTGCGCCGGGACGTTTAATGACCTACGAGCAGTACTTC
CSARAPGRLMTYEQYF
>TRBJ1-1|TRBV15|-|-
TGTGCCACCAGCAGAGGTCCGGCCACTGAAGCTTTCTTT
CATSRGPATEAFF
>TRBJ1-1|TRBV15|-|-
TGTGCCACCAGCAGAGATCTGAGCACCTCTGAAGCTTTCTTT
CATSRDLSTSEAFF
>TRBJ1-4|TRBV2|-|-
TGTGCCAGCAGTGAGGGTCAGGAAAAACTGTTTTTT
CASSEGQEKLFF
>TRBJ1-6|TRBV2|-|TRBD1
TGTGCCAGCAGTGTCCAGCCAGGGGGCATGCAGCCCCTCCACTTT
CASSVQPGGMQPLHF
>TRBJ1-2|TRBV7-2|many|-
TGTGCCAGCAGCCCGGACAGTGCGTATGGCTACACCTTC
CASSPDSAYGYTF
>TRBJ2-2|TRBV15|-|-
TGTGCCACCAGCAGCGTAGGGACCGGGGAGCTGTTTTTT
CATSSVGTGELFF
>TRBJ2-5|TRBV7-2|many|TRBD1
TGTGCCAGCAGCCCCACCCCCGCTTCGAGATACAGGGGGTTTCAAGAGACCCAGTACTTC
CASSPTPASRYRGFQETQYF
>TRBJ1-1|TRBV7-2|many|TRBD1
TGTGCCAGCAGCTTGGGACAGAGTAACACTGAAGCTTTCTTT
CASSLGQSNTEAFF
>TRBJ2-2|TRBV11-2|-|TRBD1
TGTGCCAGCAGCATTCTGGGACAGGGGGCTGACGGCGGGGAGCTGTTTTTT
CASSILGQGADGGELFF
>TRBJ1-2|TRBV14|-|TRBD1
TGTGCCAGCAGCCTCGGGACAGCTGGATATGGCCACACCTTC
CASSLGTAGYGHTF
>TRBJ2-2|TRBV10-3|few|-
TGTGCCATCAGTGAAGTGCAGGGCGTGCTGTTTTTT
CAISEVQGVLFF
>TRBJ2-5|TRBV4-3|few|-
TGCGCCAGCAGCCAAGCGGGCCCCCAAGAGACCCAGTACTTC
CASSQAGPQETQYF
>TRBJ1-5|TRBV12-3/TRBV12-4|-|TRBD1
TGTGCCAGCAGCTGGGGACAGTCAACACCCCAGCATTTT
CASSWGQSTPQHF
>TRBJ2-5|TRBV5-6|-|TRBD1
TGTGCCAGCACTAAGATGACAGGGAAAGAGACCCAGTACTTC
CASTKMTGKETQYF
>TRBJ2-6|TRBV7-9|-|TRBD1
TGTGCCAGCAGTTTGGGATCCACAGGGACAGCTTTC
CASSLGSTGTAF
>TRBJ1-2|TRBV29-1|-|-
TGCAGCGTTGAAAGGGGGTACACCTTC
CSVERGYTF
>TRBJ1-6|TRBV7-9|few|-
TGTGCCAGCAGCCCGCGACGGACTAATTCACCCCTCCACTTT
CASSPRRTNSPLHF
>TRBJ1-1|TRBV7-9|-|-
TGTGCCAGTGGAAGCGACATGTTCAACACTGAAGCTTTCTTT
CASGSDMFNTEAFF
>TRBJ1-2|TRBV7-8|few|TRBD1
TGTGCCAGCAGTTTTCCAGGGGGGTATGGCTATGGCTACACCTTC
CASSFPGGYGYGYTF
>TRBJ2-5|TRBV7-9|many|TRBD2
TGTGCCAGCAGCATTAGCGGGACTCAAGAGACCCAGTACTTC
CASSISGTQETQYF
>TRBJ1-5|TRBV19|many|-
TGTGCCAGTAGTACTAAATCACGCTCAGGTTTCAATCAGCCCCAGCATTTT
CASSTKSRSGFNQPQHF
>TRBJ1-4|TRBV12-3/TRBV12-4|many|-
TGTGCCAGCAGTTTAGGGGGAGGGTCGGGACGTATTCGTGAAAAACTGTTTTTT
CASSLGGGSGRIREKLFF
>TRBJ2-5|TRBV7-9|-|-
TGTGCCAGCAGCTTTTCCACAGGGCAAGAGACCCAGTACTTC
CASSFSTGQETQYF
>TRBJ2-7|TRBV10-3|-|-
TGTGCCACCAGTGAGTCAGTACTGACCTACGAGCAGTACTTC
CATSESVLTYEQYF
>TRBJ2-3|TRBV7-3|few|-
TGTGCCAGCAGCTTAGCAGGCCGGGCAGATACGCAGTATTTT
CASSLAGRADTQYF
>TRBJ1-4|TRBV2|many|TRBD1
TGTGCCAGCAGCCCGGGACAGGGGTTCGTAACTAATGAAAAACTGTTTTTT
CASSPGQGFVTNEKLFF
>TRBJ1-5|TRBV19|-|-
TGTGCCAGTAGTATGGGCATCCAGAAGCCAAATCAGCCCCAGCATTTT
CASSMGIQKPNQPQHF
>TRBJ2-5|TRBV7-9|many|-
TGTGCCAGCAGCTTAGCCCGGGACTCCGAGATCCAGTACTTC
CASSLARDSEIQYF
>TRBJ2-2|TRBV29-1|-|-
TGCAGCGTTGCACACAGCCCGAACACCGGGGAGCTGTTTTTT
CSVAHSPNTGELFF
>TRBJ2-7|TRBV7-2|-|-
TGTGCCAGCAGCTTAGATGGTCGTCCCGGCTCCTACGAGCAGTACTTC
CASSLDGRPGSYEQYF
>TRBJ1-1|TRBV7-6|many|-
TGTGCCAGCAGCCAGGGAGAGAGTAGGGACGAAGCTTTCTTT
CASSQGESRDEAFF
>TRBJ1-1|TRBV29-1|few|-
TGCAGCGTTGAAGATGGGGGGAGCACTGAAGCTTTCTTT
CSVEDGGSTEAFF
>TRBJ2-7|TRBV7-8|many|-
TGTGCCAGCAGCTTAGCGGTAGGGTCCTACGAGCAGTACTTC
CASSLAVGSYEQYF
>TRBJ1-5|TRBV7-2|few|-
TGTGCCAGCAGCTTAGGTGGGCACGGGCAGCCCCAGCATTTT
CASSLGGHGQPQHF
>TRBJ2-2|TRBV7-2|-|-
TGTGCCAGCAGCTTAGCCGCGGGGCCCGGGGAGCTGTTTTTT
CASSLAAGPGELFF
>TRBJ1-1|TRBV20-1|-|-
TGCAGTGCTAGACCCGGCGCCAGGCTCTCGGACACTGAAGCTTTCTTT
CSARPGARLSDTEAFF
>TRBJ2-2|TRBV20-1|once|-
TGCAGTGCAAGAAGTAGGATGGGGACCGGGGAGTTGCTTTTT
CSARSRMGTGELLF